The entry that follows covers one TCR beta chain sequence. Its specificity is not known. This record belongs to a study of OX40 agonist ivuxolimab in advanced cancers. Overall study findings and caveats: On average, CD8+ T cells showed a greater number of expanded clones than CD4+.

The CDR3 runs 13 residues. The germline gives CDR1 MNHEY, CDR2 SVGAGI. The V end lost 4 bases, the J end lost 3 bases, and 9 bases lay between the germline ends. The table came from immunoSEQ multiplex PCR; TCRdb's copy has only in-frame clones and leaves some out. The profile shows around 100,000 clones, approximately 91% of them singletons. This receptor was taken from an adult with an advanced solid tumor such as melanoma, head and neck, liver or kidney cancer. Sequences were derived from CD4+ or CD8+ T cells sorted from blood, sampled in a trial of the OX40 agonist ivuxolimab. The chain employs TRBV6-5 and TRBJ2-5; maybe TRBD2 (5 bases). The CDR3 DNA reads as TGTGCCAGCAGTTCGGGAACCAAAGAGACCCAGTACTTC. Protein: CASSSGTKETQYF.